Described below is a single T cell receptor beta chain sequence and its context. Its antigen remains unknown. The CDR3 length is 17 residues. V was cut by 4 bases and J by 0 bases, with 17 bases left in between. CDR1 and CDR2 from the germline V gene are SGHDN and FVKESK. The data are from a study of radiation and T cells in renal cell carcinoma. Study findings and constraints: In blood, top tumor clones expanded by 2 weeks, shrinking by 4.

Time point meaning: blood 2 weeks post-SBRT. As to treatment: 15 Gy SBRT to primary tumor, nephrectomy 4 weeks later. Blood was sampled at baseline, 2 weeks and 4 weeks after SBRT. Clear cell pathology was present in this patient's renal cell carcinoma. Produced via immunoSEQ multiplex PCR; TCRdb's table is partial and in-frame only. Of 150,000 to 180,000 clones detected, roughly 87% appear once; the ten largest clones hold under 15%. The sequences come from blood, collected from a patient whose treatment included radiotherapy and nephrectomy. J is TRBJ2-3 and V is TRBV14; D may correspond to TRBD1 or TRBD2 (6 bases each). This TCR was sampled from a woman aged 50 to 60 with renal cell carcinoma. The CDR3 nucleotides read TGTGCCAGCAGCCCATTAGGGGGGCTCACTAGCACAGATACGCAGTATTTT. Protein: CASSPLGGLTSTDTQYF. The complete variable domain, with remaining parts taken from reference TRBV14 and TRBJ2-3, reads EAGVTQFPSHSVIEKGQTVTLRCDPISGHDNLYWYRRVMGKEIKFLLHFVKESKQDESGMPNNRFLAERTGGTYSTLKVQPAELEDSGVYFCASSPLGGLTSTDTQYFGPGTRLTVL.